This passage covers 2 T cell receptor beta chains from one sample sequenced in a study of blood T cell repertoires in COVID-19 (dated by TCRdb to between 2020 and 2021). Library construction relied on the immunoSEQ multiplex PCR assay. TCRdb's version of the immuneACCESS table is confined to in-frame rearrangements and falls short of the full clone set. An unresolved V gene accounts for under half of the shortfall where checked; the remainder is of unknown origin. Across this sample there are about 60,000 clones, with around four fifths seen only once. Approximately 20% of the sample belongs to the ten largest clones. Sequenced sample: peripheral blood. These receptor sequences come from a man aged 30 to 45 with COVID-19, enrolled during active disease.

This chain joins TRBV6-5 and TRBJ1-4; 7 bases line up with TRBD1. The germline gives CDR1 MNHEY, CDR2 SVGAGI. The trim removed 4 bases at V and 12 bases at J, leaving 2 bases unmatched. The CDR3 extends over 11 amino acids. The CDR3 is CASSFDRELFF. The CDR3, as DNA: TGTGCCAGCAGTTTTGACAGGGAACTGTTTTTT.

The chain joins TRBV6-1 to TRBJ2-3; 8 bases match TRBD2. With V trimmed by 0 bases and J by 6 bases, 2 bases remained unmatched. Germline V CDR1 and CDR2: MNHNS, SASEGT. The CDR3 has 14 amino acids. The CDR3 spells CASSEAPGGDTQYF. CDR3 nucleotides: TGTGCCAGCAGTGAAGCACCGGGGGGGGATACGCAGTATTTT.